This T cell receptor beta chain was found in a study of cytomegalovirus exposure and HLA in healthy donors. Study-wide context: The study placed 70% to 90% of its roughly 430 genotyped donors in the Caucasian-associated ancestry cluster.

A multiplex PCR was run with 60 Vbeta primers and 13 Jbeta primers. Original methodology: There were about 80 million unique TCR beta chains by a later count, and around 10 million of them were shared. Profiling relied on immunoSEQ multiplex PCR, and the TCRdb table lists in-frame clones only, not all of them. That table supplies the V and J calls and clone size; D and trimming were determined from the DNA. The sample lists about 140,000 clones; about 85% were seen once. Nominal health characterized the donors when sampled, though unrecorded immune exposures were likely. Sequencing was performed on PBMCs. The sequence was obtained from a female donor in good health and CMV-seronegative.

The CDR3 nucleotides read TGCGCCAGCAGCTTGGCAGGTCAGTCAGATACGCAGTATTTT. It specifies CASSLAGQSDTQYF. J is TRBJ2-3 and V is TRBV5-1, with D hard to call. V was pared by 0 bases and J by 4 bases, with 9 bases between. CDR3 length: 14 amino acids. In germline, CDR1 is SGHRS, CDR2 YFSETQ.